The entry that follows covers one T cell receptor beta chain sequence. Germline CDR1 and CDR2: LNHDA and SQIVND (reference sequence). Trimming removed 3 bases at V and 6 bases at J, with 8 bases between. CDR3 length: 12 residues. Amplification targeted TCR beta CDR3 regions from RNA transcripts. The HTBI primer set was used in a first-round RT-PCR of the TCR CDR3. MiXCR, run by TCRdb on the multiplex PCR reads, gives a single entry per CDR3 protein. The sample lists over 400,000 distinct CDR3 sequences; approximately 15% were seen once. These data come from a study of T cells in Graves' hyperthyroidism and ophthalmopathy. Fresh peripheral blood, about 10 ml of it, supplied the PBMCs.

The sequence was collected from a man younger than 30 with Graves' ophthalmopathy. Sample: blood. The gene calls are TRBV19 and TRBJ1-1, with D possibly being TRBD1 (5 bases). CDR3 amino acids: CASSIGRAEAFF. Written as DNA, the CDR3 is TGTGCCAGTAGTATTGGCAGGGCTGAAGCTTTCTTT.